The 11 T cell receptor beta chains below all came from one sample that was sequenced in a study of post-analysis software for immune sequencing data. Sequencing libraries made from TCR beta cDNA carried unique molecular identifiers. TCRdb used MiXCR to reprocess the PCR reads, holding one entry per CDR3 protein. The sample includes 350,000 to 450,000 distinct CDR3 sequences, approximately 38% of them seen just once. What these receptors recognize is not known. Notes on the study in general: Controls showed lower frequencies than patients for 5 or 6 TRBV segments, and TRBV5-6, TRBV5-1 and TRBV20-1 were among these.

The sample was blood. The source is a girl aged 2-10 years with multiple sclerosis.

J is TRBJ2-7 and V is TRBV7-3; D is undetermined. Germline CDR1 SGHTA, CDR2 FQGTGA. There are 15 residues in the CDR3. The V end lost 1 base, the J end lost 4 bases, and 14 bases lay between the germline ends. CDR3 sequence (DNA): TGTGCCAGCAGCTTAAACAGTCCTGTCGGGTACGAGCAGTACTTC. Its translation is CASSLNSPVGYEQYF.

This clonotype was detected only a few times. V usage is TRBV5-5 and J usage is TRBJ1-2; D unclear. The CDR3 is 14 amino acids. The ends were cut back, 0 bases at V and 0 bases at J, with 6 bases in the middle. Germline CDR1 reads SGHKS; CDR2 reads YYEKEE (reference sequence). CDR3 DNA sequence: TGTGCCAGCAGCTTGGCTATTTCTAACTATGGCTACACCTTC. This gives the protein CASSLAISNYGYTF.

The chain carries TRBV9 and TRBJ2-2, with TRBD2 matching 9 bases. Germline CDR1 and CDR2: SGDLS and YYNGEE. The V and J ends lost 0 bases and 4 bases, in that order; junction bases with no gene match: 16. The CDR3 contains 20 residues. Here the CDR3 DNA reads TGTGCCAGCAGCGTAGGGTTGGCGGGAGGGACGTCGAGCCTCACCGGGGAGCTGTTTTTT. Translating it yields CASSVGLAGGTSSLTGELFF.

At least ten counts were recorded for this clonotype. This chain joins TRBV27 and TRBJ2-7; D unresolved. Germline V gene sequence: CDR1 MNHEY, CDR2 SMNVEV (reference sequence). The V end lost 4 bases, the J end lost 0 bases, and 4 bases lay between the germline ends. The CDR3 is made up of 12 amino acids. The CDR3 DNA reads as TGTGCCAGCAGTTCACGCTCCTACGAGCAGTACTTC. It specifies CASSSRSYEQYF.

This chain uses TRBV6-8 with TRBJ2-5; 10 nucleotides align to TRBD2. Germline CDR1 is MNHGY and CDR2 is SAAAGT. The CDR3 loop spans 11 amino acids. Trimming cost V 6 bases and J 11 bases; bases outside gene matches: 3. CDR3 loop: CASSILAGQYF. In DNA form, the CDR3 reads TGTGCCAGCAGCATACTAGCGGGGCAGTACTTC.

This clonotype was observed a few times. This CDR3 reads CASSPRLDHNEQFF. The CDR3 DNA is TGTGCCAGCAGCCCGAGACTTGATCACAATGAGCAGTTCTTC. The chain joins TRBV7-9 to TRBJ2-1; D uncertain. The CDR3 totals 14 residues. The germline gives CDR1 SEHNR, CDR2 FQNEAQ (reference sequence). The V end lost 5 bases, the J end lost 5 bases, and 13 bases lay between the germline ends.

This sequence joins TRBV20-1 and TRBJ2-7; a weak D match, TRBD2 (6 bases). The CDR3 totals 16 residues. Trimming stripped 3 bases from V and 1 base from J, with 19 bases between. From germline, CDR1 is DFQATT and CDR2 SNEGSKA (reference sequence). The CDR3, as DNA: TGCAGTGCTAGGAGTAAGCTAGCGATGTTTTCCTACGAGCAGTACTTC. Its protein product is CSARSKLAMFSYEQYF.

This chain connects TRBV20-1 to TRBJ2-7, with D maybe TRBD2 (5 bases). This CDR3 region has 14 residues. The V gene's germline CDR1 is DFQATT and CDR2 SNEGSKA (reference sequence). Trimming took 1 base from V and 3 from J, leaving 13 bases between them. The CDR3 DNA follows: TGCAGTGCTAGAGGGCCGGGGTTCGGCTACGAGCAGTACTTC. Translating it yields CSARGPGFGYEQYF.

The CDR3 DNA follows: TGCGCCAGCAGCTTCGGACTAGCGGGGGTACGAGAGACCCAGTACTTC. Its protein is CASSFGLAGVRETQYF. The chain carries TRBV5-1 and TRBJ2-5, with 13 bases matching TRBD2. Trimming cost V 2 bases and J 4 bases; bases outside gene matches: 5. Germline CDR1 and CDR2: SGHRS and YFSETQ. The CDR3 is 16 amino acids.

This clonotype was seen a few times. The V and J genes are TRBV6-5 and TRBJ1-2; D is possibly TRBD1 (6 bases). CDR3 size: 14 residues. Trimming pared 7 bases from V and 6 bases from J, leaving 18 bases between. Germline V gene sequence: CDR1 MNHEY, CDR2 SVGAGI. CDR3 protein: CASTPDSYENGYTF. The CDR3 DNA follows: TGTGCCAGCACCCCGGACAGTTACGAAAATGGCTACACCTTC.

A few counts support this clonotype. This chain connects TRBV7-9 to TRBJ2-5; D tentatively reads TRBD1 or TRBD2 (5 bases each). The CDR3 spans 15 residues. Trimming shortened V by 2 bases and J by 2 bases, and 12 bases separated the two germline ends. Germline CDR1 and CDR2: SEHNR and FQNEAQ (reference sequence). The CDR3 here is CASSLSRAGQETQYF. Written as DNA, the CDR3 is TGTGCCAGCAGCTTATCGAGGGCAGGGCAAGAGACCCAGTACTTC. The entire variable domain, with the rest obtained from reference TRBV7-9 and TRBJ2-5, is as follows: DTGVSQNPRHKITKRGQNVTFRCDPISEHNRLYWYRQTLGQGPEFLTYFQNEAQLEKSRLLSDRFSAERPKGSFSTLEIQRTEQGDSAMYLCASSLSRAGQETQYFGPGTRLLVL.